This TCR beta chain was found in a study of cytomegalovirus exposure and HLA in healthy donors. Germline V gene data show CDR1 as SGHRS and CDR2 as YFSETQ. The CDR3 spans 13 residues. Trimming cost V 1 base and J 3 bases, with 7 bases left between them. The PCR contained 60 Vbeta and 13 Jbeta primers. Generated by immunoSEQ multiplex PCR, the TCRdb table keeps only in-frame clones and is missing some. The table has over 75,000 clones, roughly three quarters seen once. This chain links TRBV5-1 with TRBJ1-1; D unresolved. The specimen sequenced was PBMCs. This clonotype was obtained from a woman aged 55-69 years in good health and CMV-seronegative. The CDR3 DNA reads TGCGCCAGCAGCTTGTGGGAGTACACTGAAGCTTTCTTT. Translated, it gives CASSLWEYTEAFF. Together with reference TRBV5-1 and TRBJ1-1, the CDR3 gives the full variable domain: KAGVTQTPRYLIKTRGQQVTLSCSPISGHRSVSWYQQTPGQGLQFLFEYFSETQRNKGNFPGRFSGRQFSNSRSEMNVSTLELGDSALYLCASSLWEYTEAFFGQGTRLTVV.